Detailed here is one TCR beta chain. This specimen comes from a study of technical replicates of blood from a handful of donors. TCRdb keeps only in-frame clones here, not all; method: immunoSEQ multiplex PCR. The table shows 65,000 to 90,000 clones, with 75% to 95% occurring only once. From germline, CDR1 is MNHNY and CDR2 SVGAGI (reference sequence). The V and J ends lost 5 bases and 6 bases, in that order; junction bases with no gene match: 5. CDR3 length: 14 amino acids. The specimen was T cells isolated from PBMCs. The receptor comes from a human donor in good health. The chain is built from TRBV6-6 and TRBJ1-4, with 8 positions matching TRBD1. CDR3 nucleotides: TGTGCCAGCAGTCGCGACAGGGGTGATGAAAAACTGTTTTTT. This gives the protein CASSRDRGDEKLFF.